The entry below gives a single T cell receptor (beta chain) sequence along with its context. Antigen unknown. The CDR3 totals 13 residues. Germline CDR1 is MNHEY and CDR2 is SVGAGI. Trimming pared 5 bases from V and 5 bases from J, leaving 10 bases between. This sample stems from a study of blood T cells in healthy people across ages. Combining a sample-barcoded 5' primer with a J-beta primer mix, a second PCR ran for 7 to 11 cycles. At least 3 million CDR3-containing paired-end reads were obtained per sample. TCRdb processed the 5' RACE reads anew with MiXCR; each CDR3 protein has one entry. The sample comprises about 680,000 distinct CDR3 sequences, 45% to 50% of which are singletons, and 30% to 35% rests with the top ten. In terms of origin and age, donors were healthy Caucasian individuals from Russia aged about 6 to 95. Study-level results: Among long-lived donors, naive CD4+ cells were more numerous and diversity higher than in aged donors. Nothing was known about donor CMV status, and this possibly confounded expanded clonotype changes.

The clonotype originates from a woman in her fifties or sixties in good health. The sequenced sample consisted of blood. This chain connects TRBV6-5 to TRBJ2-1, with a weak D call TRBD2 (5 bases). The CDR3 sequence is CASSVSANNEQFF. Written as DNA, the CDR3 is TGTGCCAGCAGTGTTAGCGCGAACAATGAGCAGTTCTTC.